The T cell receptor (beta chain) under discussion was sequenced for a study of neurological immune-mediated disorders. Study-wide results and limits: Sharing of CDR3 amino acid sequences among expanded clones across subjects was absent, suggesting private repertoires in all groups.

From the 5' RACE reads, TCRdb called clonotypes with MiXCR, one entry per CDR3 protein. The sample lists 75,000 to 95,000 distinct CDR3 sequences; roughly 17% were seen once. This clonotype was seen many times. The antigen is undetermined. CDR1 and CDR2 (germline): SEHNR, FQNEAQ (reference sequence). V was pared by 5 bases and J by 5 bases, with 18 bases between. The CDR3 runs to 15 residues. The V call is TRBV7-9, the J call TRBJ1-2; D remains ambiguous. The sample comprised PBMCs. This clonotype was sampled from a middle-aged woman in good health. This CDR3 is CASSLPTVGPYGYTF. The CDR3 DNA reads TGTGCCAGCAGCCTACCGACGGTAGGTCCTTATGGCTACACCTTC.